These 13 T cell receptor beta chains were sequenced from one sample in a study of blood T cells in healthy people across ages. The second PCR ran roughly 7 to 12 cycles with a sample-barcoded 5' primer and J-beta primers. One entry per CDR3 protein, called by TCRdb with MiXCR from the 5' RACE reads. This table holds about 1.8 million distinct CDR3 sequences, roughly 50% found once. The sample consisted of blood. These TCRs come from a middle-aged woman in good health.

The V and J genes are TRBV10-3 and TRBJ2-4; 8 bases agree with TRBD1. The ends lost 0 bases at V and 8 bases at J; junction bases unmatched: 3. This CDR3 is built from 14 residues. The germline gives CDR1 ENHRY, CDR2 SYGVKD. The CDR3 DNA sequence: TGTGCCATCAGTGAGTCGAGACAGGGGTACATTCAGTACTTC. Its protein product is CAISESRQGYIQYF.

V and J are TRBV11-2 and TRBJ2-3; 7 bases are shared with TRBD2. The CDR3 is 17 residues long. Trimming took 1 base from V and 1 from J; bases not matched to a gene: 8. Looked up from germline, CDR1 is SGHAT and CDR2 is FQNNGV. DNA of the CDR3: TGTGCCAGCAGCTTAGCGGGGGGACGGCCCCGCACAGATACGCAGTATTTT. This sequence encodes CASSLAGGRPRTDTQYF.

The CDR3 region is CASSLRAGQGISDEQFF. As DNA, the CDR3 is TGCGCCAGCAGCCTAAGAGCCGGACAGGGGATTTCGGATGAGCAGTTCTTC. The rearrangement links TRBV4-3 to TRBJ2-1; 9 bases align to TRBD1. V trimming: 4 bases; J trimming: 8 bases; junction bases outside the gene matches: 15. Germline CDR1 reads LGHNA; CDR2 reads YSLEER. The CDR3 consists of 17 residues.

The V call is TRBV20-1, the J call TRBJ1-4, with D hard to call. This CDR3 has 14 residues. The germline CDR1 and CDR2 sequences are DFQATT and SNEGSKA (reference sequence). V shed 5 bases and J shed 0 bases, with 10 bases lying between them. CDR3 protein: CSAANDTTNEKLFF. The CDR3 nucleotides are TGCAGTGCTGCAAATGACACAACTAATGAAAAACTGTTTTTT.

V gene TRBV4-2 combines with J gene TRBJ2-5, with 15 nucleotides matching TRBD2. Trimming removed 5 bases from V and 11 bases from J; junction bases left unmatched: 12. Germline-derived CDR1 and CDR2 are LGHNA and YNFKEQ. The CDR3 is 16 residues long. CDR3 in amino acids: CASSTRTSGGAHEQYF. The CDR3 nucleotides are TGTGCCAGCAGCACTCGGACTAGCGGGGGGGCCCATGAGCAGTACTTC.

This chain uses TRBV5-5 with TRBJ2-2; the match to TRBD2 covers 13 bases. There are 16 residues in the CDR3. Trimming removed 3 bases from V and 10 bases from J; junction bases left unmatched: 9. Per the germline V gene, CDR1 is SGHKS and CDR2 is YYEKEE (reference sequence). The CDR3 sequence: CASSSRLAGGTEELFF. In DNA, the CDR3 is TGTGCCAGCAGCTCCCGACTAGCGGGGGGTACAGAGGAGCTGTTTTTT. Together with reference TRBV5-5 and TRBJ2-2, the CDR3 gives the full variable domain: DAGVTQSPTHLIKTRGQQVTLRCSPISGHKSVSWYQQVLGQGPQFIFQYYEKEERGRGNFPDRFSARQFPNYSSELNVNALLLGDSALYLCASSSRLAGGTEELFFGEGSRLTVL.

CDR3 in amino acids: CASSLIGGGPSNMQYF. CDR3 nucleotides: TGTGCCAGCAGTTTAATAGGCGGGGGGCCCAGTAATATGCAGTATTTT. The chain joins TRBV28 to TRBJ2-3, with 8 bases matching TRBD2. With 2 bases clipped from V and 11 bases from J, the junction kept 15 bases outside the gene matches. The CDR3 is 16 residues long. Germline V gene lookup returns CDR1 MDHEN and CDR2 SYDVKM.

The J gene is TRBJ2-7, the V gene TRBV6-2 or TRBV6-3, with no clear D. CDR1 and CDR2 (germline): MNHEY, SVGEGT. Trimming removed 2 bases from V and 3 bases from J, with 11 bases in between. The CDR3 covers 14 residues. The CDR3 reads CASSYSSPDYEQYF. Written as DNA, the CDR3 is TGTGCCAGCAGTTACAGCTCACCAGACTACGAGCAGTACTTC.

The V and J genes are TRBV6-2 or TRBV6-3 and TRBJ2-3, with D unclear. The length of the CDR3 is 13 residues. Germline assignment: CDR1 MNHEY and CDR2 SVGEGT. The V gene lost 7 bases and the J gene lost 4 bases, with 12 bases spanning the gap. The CDR3 protein is CASKVSHADTQYF. The CDR3 DNA is TGTGCCAGCAAGGTATCTCATGCAGATACGCAGTATTTT.

This chain joins TRBV29-1 and TRBJ1-2, with D perhaps matching TRBD1 (6 bases). Germline CDR1 SQVTM, CDR2 ANQGSEA. V lost 6 bases and J lost 3, with 17 bases in between. The length of the CDR3 is 14 residues. CDR3 residues: CSVAQGTIDYGYTF. The CDR3 nucleotides are TGCAGCGTAGCACAGGGAACAATCGACTATGGCTACACCTTC.

The J gene is TRBJ2-7, the V gene TRBV6-2 or TRBV6-3; D may be TRBD1 or TRBD2 (5 bases each). With 6 bases removed from V and 2 bases from J, the gap between germline ends came to 20 bases. The CDR3 length is 16 residues. Germline V gene data show CDR1 as MNHEY and CDR2 as SVGEGT. As DNA, the CDR3 is TGTGCCAGCAGATCACTTCCACGGGACCGAGCCTACGAGCAGTACTTC. Protein sequence: CASRSLPRDRAYEQYF.

This chain uses TRBV20-1 with TRBJ2-4, with 9 bases fitting TRBD2. The CDR3 runs to 18 residues. Trimming cost V 3 bases and J 0 bases; bases outside gene matches: 12. Germline CDR1 is DFQATT and CDR2 is SNEGSKA (reference sequence). The CDR3 region is CSARESSGGPIAKNIQYF. For the CDR3, the DNA is TGCAGTGCTAGGGAGTCCAGCGGGGGGCCTATAGCCAAAAACATTCAGTACTTC.

This sequence joins TRBV20-1 and TRBJ2-7, with TRBD1 identical over 9 bases. Germline loops: CDR1 DFQATT, CDR2 SNEGSKA (reference sequence). CDR3 length equals 12 residues. With V trimmed by 5 bases and J by 7 bases, 6 bases remained unmatched. The CDR3 DNA reads as TGCAGTGCTGGACAGGGGCCGCGGGAGCAGTACTTC. Residues: CSAGQGPREQYF.